These T cell receptor beta chains were read from a single sample in a study of T cells in Graves' hyperthyroidism and ophthalmopathy. One entry per CDR3 protein, called by TCRdb with MiXCR from the multiplex PCR reads. The repertoire holds roughly 280,000 distinct CDR3 sequences, with over 15% as singletons. Sequencing was carried out using blood. The source of these receptors is a woman aged 55-75 years with Graves' ophthalmopathy. Each CDR3 is given without its conserved first and last residue.

cdr3_aa: ASSTGMSYEQY
v_call: TRBV18

cdr3_aa: ASSYLHEQY
v_call: TRBV28

cdr3_aa: SVDWDRGETDTQY
v_call: TRBV29-1

cdr3_aa: ASSDSSSGRIDTQY
v_call: TRBV6-4

cdr3_aa: ASSLRLGLSTDTQY
v_call: TRBV27

cdr3_aa: ASGRLRETQY
v_call: TRBV6-1

cdr3_aa: ASSGPGQNYGYT
v_call: TRBV19

cdr3_aa: ASSLNPGQLNYGYT
v_call: TRBV5-1

cdr3_aa: ASSLDSSIYNEQF
v_call: TRBV7-9

cdr3_aa: ASSPPGPAGVYEQY
v_call: TRBV7-9

cdr3_aa: ASSGTGGYEQF
v_call: TRBV2

cdr3_aa: ASSLTGTNGEQF
v_call: TRBV5-5

cdr3_aa: ASSSGQGKTDTQY
v_call: TRBV5-1

cdr3_aa: ASSYGTGGAFYGYT
v_call: TRBV6-6

cdr3_aa: ASRFGTANEKLF
v_call: TRBV28

cdr3_aa: ASSHHPDRGETGELF
v_call: TRBV4-3

cdr3_aa: ASSSNTNTEAF
v_call: TRBV12-3/TRBV12-4

cdr3_aa: ASSSLDWKLF
v_call: TRBV7-2

cdr3_aa: ASSTPPGTDSPLH
v_call: TRBV28

cdr3_aa: ASSIDHQGAFYEQY
v_call: TRBV11-2

cdr3_aa: ASSLLRTDGYT
v_call: TRBV12-3/TRBV12-4

cdr3_aa: ASSLDGFYNSPLH
v_call: TRBV7-6

cdr3_aa: ASSSQSEAF
v_call: TRBV28

cdr3_aa: ASSSSDGYNEQF
v_call: TRBV11-1

cdr3_aa: ASSQGRTNYGYT
v_call: TRBV3-1

cdr3_aa: ASSRQGNNEKLF
v_call: TRBV5-1

cdr3_aa: ASSPPIRLARYEQY
v_call: TRBV7-8

cdr3_aa: ASSPGDHGNQPQH
v_call: TRBV9

cdr3_aa: ASSYDRFFSGYT
v_call: TRBV6-2/TRBV6-3

cdr3_aa: ASSPGQGARTGELF
v_call: TRBV5-1

cdr3_aa: ASSGQGKNEQF
v_call: TRBV27

cdr3_aa: SVEPTTGGRIAF
v_call: TRBV29-1

cdr3_aa: SVSSQEGPDTQY
v_call: TRBV29-1

cdr3_aa: AVGQGAREQY
v_call: TRBV6-1

cdr3_aa: ASSQDWGGSADTQY
v_call: TRBV4-3

cdr3_aa: ASSLAKRGSNIQY
v_call: TRBV4-3

cdr3_aa: ASSPPNTPTVYT
v_call: TRBV18

cdr3_aa: AARRTGLNQPQH
v_call: TRBV6-2/TRBV6-3

cdr3_aa: ASLPTGTANYGYT
v_call: TRBV6-1